The present TCR beta chain was sequenced within a study of T-cell memory formation after mild COVID-19. TCRdb re-analysed the 5' RACE reads in MiXCR, keeping a single row per CDR3 protein. This table has 250,000 to 300,000 distinct CDR3 sequences, about 16% appearing once. This CDR3 has 13 residues. The V gene's germline CDR1 is MGHRA and CDR2 YSYEKL. V was cut by 4 bases and J by 4 bases, with 7 bases left in between. The sample taken for sequencing was PBMCs or a T cell subset sorted from them (not recorded which). The receptor was derived from a man in his late teens or twenties who had mild COVID-19 (a few samples of this study predate the infection). Cell type and time point are not known. This chain uses TRBV4-1 with TRBJ2-2; unclear D gene. In nucleotides, the CDR3 is TGCGCCAGCAGCCGATTTGTCACCGGGGAGCTGTTTTTT. Translation: CASSRFVTGELFF.